A single sample is the source of the 29 T cell receptor beta chains below, sequenced in a study of blood T cell repertoires in COVID-19. TCRdb's copy holds only in-frame clones and misses some; the assay was immunoSEQ multiplex PCR. Seen here are over 140,000 clones, more than 65% observed once, and the top ten hold 3.5% to 4.5%. Sequenced: peripheral blood. Receptors originate from a woman aged 55 to 70 with acute or convalescent COVID-19.

The chain carries TRBV3-1 (or the pseudogene TRBV3-2) and TRBJ2-7; 12 bases are shared with TRBD2. Germline V lookup: CDR1 LGHDT, CDR2 YNNKEL (reference sequence). This CDR3 is 15 amino acids long. The V and J ends lost 4 bases and 2 bases, in that order; junction bases with no gene match: 3. CDR3 region: CASSPTSGGTYEQYF. CDR3 nucleotides: TGTGCCAGCAGCCCGACTAGCGGGGGCACCTACGAGCAGTACTTC.

The chain has TRBV28 and TRBJ2-1, with D tentatively TRBD2 (5 bases). Trimming removed 3 bases from V and 0 bases from J, with 12 bases in between. CDR3 length: 16 residues. Germline V lookup: CDR1 MDHEN, CDR2 SYDVKM. CDR3 sequence reads: CASSLPGLSSYNEQFF. DNA of the CDR3: TGTGCCAGCAGTTTGCCTGGACTTAGCTCCTACAATGAGCAGTTCTTC.

The chain employs TRBV5-1 and TRBJ1-2; D is ambiguous. The CDR3 runs 14 residues. Per germline, CDR1 SGHRS and CDR2 YFSETQ. Trimming took 5 bases from V and 4 from J, leaving 15 bases between them. Here the CDR3 DNA reads TGCGCCAGCAGTCGGGGAGGTGGCATCTATGGCTACACCTTC. Translated: CASSRGGGIYGYTF.

CDR3: CASRGQGAFRVYGYTF. The CDR3 DNA is TGTGCCAGCAGGGGGCAGGGGGCATTTCGGGTCTATGGCTACACCTTC. The chain has TRBV5-6 and TRBJ1-2; 8 bases line up with TRBD1. The ends lost 5 bases at V and 4 bases at J; junction bases unmatched: 13. Germline assignment: CDR1 SGHDT and CDR2 YYEEEE. The CDR3 has 16 amino acids.

The CDR3 nucleotides read TGTGCCTGGAGTCCCGAGGTGGCCCGTAACTATGGCTACACCTTC. Amino acids: CAWSPEVARNYGYTF. The genes are TRBV30 and TRBJ1-2; the D is unclear. Trimming took 2 bases from V and 1 from J, leaving 14 bases between them. Per germline, CDR1 GTSNPN and CDR2 SVGIG (reference sequence). This CDR3 has 15 residues.

This clone has just a few counts. The rearrangement uses TRBV9 and TRBJ2-2; D perhaps matches TRBD1 (5 bases). The CDR3 contains 15 residues. CDR1 and CDR2 (germline): SGDLS, YYNGEE. V was trimmed by 0 bases and J by 3 bases, leaving 9 bases between them. CDR3 in amino acids: CASSVGQGYTGELFF. The CDR3 DNA sequence: TGTGCCAGCAGCGTAGGTCAGGGATACACCGGGGAGCTGTTTTTT.

J is TRBJ2-7 and V is TRBV10-3; possible D gene TRBD1, 6 bases. This CDR3 region has 13 residues. Germline-derived CDR1 and CDR2 are ENHRY and SYGVKD. With 7 bases removed from V and 3 bases from J, the gap between germline ends came to 13 bases. The CDR3 sequence is CAIKGQSGYEQYF. Written as DNA, the CDR3 is TGTGCCATCAAAGGACAGAGCGGCTACGAGCAGTACTTC.

A few counts support this clone. V is TRBV20-1 and J is TRBJ2-7; D is unresolved. The CDR3 length is 13 residues. V shed 3 bases and J shed 0 bases, with 9 bases lying between them. Per germline, CDR1 DFQATT and CDR2 SNEGSKA (reference sequence). The CDR3 DNA is TGCAGTGCTAGTGGCAGAAGCTCCTACGAGCAGTACTTC. Its protein product is CSASGRSSYEQYF.

This sequence joins TRBV12-3 or TRBV12-4 and TRBJ2-4, with 8 nucleotides matching TRBD1. V shed 6 bases and J 8 bases; nucleotides not matched to a gene: 6. The CDR3 consists of 13 residues. The CDR3 loop reads CASSRGQADIQYF. The DNA of the CDR3 is TGTGCCAGCAGCCGGGGACAGGCGGACATTCAGTACTTC.

The genes are TRBV6-2 or TRBV6-3 and TRBJ1-1; tentative D call: TRBD1 (5 bases). Trimming left V 2 bases short and J 5 bases short, with 9 bases between. Germline V CDR1 and CDR2: MNHEY, SVGEGT. The CDR3 is 13 residues long. The DNA of the CDR3 is TGTGCCAGCAGTTACAACCGGGGGACTGAAGCTTTCTTT. This sequence encodes CASSYNRGTEAFF.

V and J are TRBV4-2 and TRBJ1-2, with D hard to call. V was pared by 2 bases and J by 4 bases, with 17 bases between. The CDR3 loop spans 16 amino acids. CDR1 and CDR2 (germline): LGHNA, YNFKEQ. The CDR3 sequence is CASSQTGGLSPYGYTF. In DNA, the CDR3 is TGTGCCAGCAGCCAAACTGGTGGACTGTCCCCCTATGGCTACACCTTC.

The chain recombines TRBV6-5 with TRBJ1-4; possibly TRBD1 for D (6 bases). The CDR3 totals 14 residues. V was cut by 6 bases and J by 4 bases, with 12 bases left in between. Germline values: CDR1 MNHEY, CDR2 SVGAGI. CDR3 amino acids: CASRMDSLNEKLFF. The CDR3 DNA is TGTGCCAGCAGGATGGACAGCCTTAATGAAAAACTGTTTTTT.

The chain couples TRBV30 to TRBJ1-1; no clear D. The CDR3 is 14 residues long. The germline V gene has CDR1 GTSNPN and CDR2 SVGIG (reference sequence). Trimming removed 0 bases from V and 4 bases from J, with 12 bases in between. Written as DNA, the CDR3 is TGTGCCTGGAGTGTAATCGGGGTGGGCACTGAAGCTTTCTTT. It is translated as CAWSVIGVGTEAFF.

The chain is built from TRBV6-2 or TRBV6-3 and TRBJ1-6; D gene uncertain. The CDR3 runs 13 residues. From germline, CDR1 is MNHEY and CDR2 SVGEGT. V lost 2 bases, J lost 7 bases, and 6 bases lay in between. The CDR3 bases are TGTGCCAGCAGTTACGTTGGCAATTCACCCCTCCACTTT. Residues: CASSYVGNSPLHF.

The chain joins TRBV3-1 (or the pseudogene TRBV3-2) to TRBJ1-2; D gene unclear. Trimming took 4 bases from V and 3 from J, leaving 9 bases between them. In germline, CDR1 is LGHDT, CDR2 YNNKEL (reference sequence). The CDR3 length is 13 residues. The DNA of the CDR3 is TGTGCCAGCAGCCCCGGGAATTACTATGGCTACACCTTC. It specifies CASSPGNYYGYTF.

V is TRBV13 and J is TRBJ2-1; 12 bases line up with TRBD2. This CDR3 region has 17 residues. Trimming at V came to 1 base and at J to 8 bases, leaving 9 bases not matched to a gene. Germline values: CDR1 PRHDT, CDR2 FYEKMQ (reference sequence). DNA for the CDR3: TGTGCCAGCAGCTTAGCCGGGCTAGCGGGAGGGGTCGATGAGCAGTTCTTC. Amino acid sequence: CASSLAGLAGGVDEQFF.

This clone was recorded a few times. The chain has TRBV10-3 and TRBJ1-4, with 9 bases lining up with TRBD1. Germline CDR1 reads ENHRY; CDR2 reads SYGVKD. The trim removed 10 bases at V and 7 bases at J, leaving 4 bases unmatched. The CDR3 totals 12 residues. DNA for the CDR3: TGTGCCAGTACAGGGGGCGCTGAAAAACTGTTTTTT. Translated: CASTGGAEKLFF.

V and J are TRBV6-5 and TRBJ1-5; 7 positions agree with TRBD1. CDR1 is MNHEY and CDR2 is SVGAGI in the germline V gene. The ends lost 6 bases at V and 4 bases at J; junction bases unmatched: 9. The CDR3 runs to 15 residues. CDR3 nucleotide sequence: TGTGCCAGCAGGCCACACAGGGGATCAAATCAGCCCCAGCATTTT. Its protein is CASRPHRGSNQPQHF.

This CDR3 reads CASSLGTGTYNEQFF. DNA of the CDR3: TGTGCCAGCAGCTTAGGAACCGGGACCTACAATGAGCAGTTCTTC. The chain recombines TRBV7-2 with TRBJ2-1, with a possible D match to TRBD2 (5 bases). CDR1 and CDR2 from the germline V gene are SGHTA and FQGNSA. Between the trimmed V and J ends, which lost 1 base and 2 bases, there was a span of 9 bases. The CDR3 has 15 residues.

J is TRBJ2-2 and V is TRBV7-6, with TRBD2 matching 7 bases. This CDR3 is built from 15 residues. Losses at the gene ends were 2 bases for V and 6 bases for J; bases not matched to a gene: 6. Germline V CDR1 and CDR2: SGHVS, FNYEAQ. The CDR3 here is CASSLRGEGPGELFF. In DNA form, the CDR3 reads TGTGCCAGCAGCTTACGGGGGGAGGGCCCCGGGGAGCTGTTTTTT.

The genes are TRBV5-1 and TRBJ1-1; the match to TRBD1 covers 8 bases. The germline gives CDR1 SGHRS, CDR2 YFSETQ. The CDR3 spans 14 residues. V lost 4 bases to trimming and J lost 5 bases; unmatched junction nucleotides: 7. The CDR3 sequence is CASSSSTGGTEAFF. The DNA of the CDR3 is TGCGCCAGCAGCAGCAGCACAGGGGGGACTGAAGCTTTCTTT.

V and J are TRBV5-1 and TRBJ2-1; 14 bases are a match to TRBD2. Looked up from germline, CDR1 is SGHRS and CDR2 is YFSETQ. With 5 bases clipped from V and 7 bases from J, the junction kept 17 bases outside the gene matches. The CDR3 has 19 amino acids. The CDR3 loop reads CASRTGLAGEGAMWNEQFF. Written as DNA, the CDR3 is TGCGCCAGCAGAACGGGACTAGCGGGAGAAGGGGCCATGTGGAATGAGCAGTTCTTC.

This chain connects TRBV28 to TRBJ2-1; 14 bases are shared with TRBD2. V shed 5 bases, J shed 7 bases, and the junction held 10 bases outside the gene matches. This CDR3 is 17 amino acids long. Germline V lookup: CDR1 MDHEN, CDR2 SYDVKM. CDR3 sequence: CASSRIGLAGGRNEQFF. As DNA, the CDR3 is TGTGCCAGCAGTCGAATTGGACTAGCGGGAGGTCGGAATGAGCAGTTCTTC.

The chain is built from TRBV28 and TRBJ1-5; TRBD1 is a possible D gene (6 bases). The CDR3 has 15 residues. Trimming cost V 1 base and J 5 bases, with 12 bases left between them. Germline lookup yields CDR1 MDHEN and CDR2 SYDVKM. CDR3 amino acids: CASSLSPQGYQPQHF. DNA for the CDR3: TGTGCCAGCAGTTTATCCCCCCAGGGGTATCAGCCCCAGCATTTT.

This rearrangement joins TRBV10-3 to TRBJ1-6; 12 nucleotides agree with TRBD1. Germline CDR1 reads ENHRY; CDR2 reads SYGVKD. The CDR3 length is 18 residues. The V segment lost 5 bases and the J segment 1 base; nucleotides outside the gene matches: 6. The DNA of the CDR3 is TGTGCCATCAGTCCAGGGGACAGGGGGCCATCCTATAATTCACCCCTCCACTTT. Protein product: CAISPGDRGPSYNSPLHF.

The chain uses TRBV3-1 (or the pseudogene TRBV3-2) and TRBJ2-2; TRBD2 matches 7 bases. J was trimmed by 3 bases and V by 0 bases; bases with no gene match: 7. This CDR3 is built from 17 residues. Germline V CDR1 and CDR2: LGHDT, YNNKEL (reference sequence). For the CDR3, the DNA is TGTGCCAGCAGCCAAGAGGGGCGGGAGTTCTACACCGGGGAGCTGTTTTTT. Its translation: CASSQEGREFYTGELFF.

This sequence joins TRBV6-5 and TRBJ2-2; no clear D gene. The CDR3 contains 14 residues. Trimming removed 2 bases at V and 3 bases at J, with 7 bases between. Germline loops: CDR1 MNHEY, CDR2 SVGAGI. The CDR3 coding sequence is TGTGCCAGCAGTTACGGGCAGCACACCGGGGAGCTGTTTTTT. Encoded protein: CASSYGQHTGELFF.

The chain is built from TRBV5-1 and TRBJ2-2; 7 bases are shared with TRBD2. Germline CDR1 reads SGHRS; CDR2 reads YFSETQ. The CDR3 has 16 amino acids. Germline trimming cut 2 bases from V and 0 bases from J; bases unmatched to any gene: 4. In DNA form, the CDR3 reads TGCGCCAGCAGCTTTCAGCGGGATTCGAACACCGGGGAGCTGTTTTTT. Residues: CASSFQRDSNTGELFF.

The rearrangement joins TRBV28 to TRBJ1-5; no clear D gene. The CDR3 length is 12 residues. Germline V gives CDR1 MDHEN, CDR2 SYDVKM. V was shortened by 3 bases and J by 9 bases, with 9 bases between the two germline ends. The CDR3 bases are TGTGCCAGCAGTTTTGCGGGAGGGCCCCAGCATTTT. Protein sequence: CASSFAGGPQHF.